This T cell receptor (beta chain) was obtained from a study of response to subunit inactivated influenza vaccine. On this clonotype: Its matching antigen is unknown.

Broader study findings: Authors suggested each seasonal influenza vaccination recruits few new T cells.

TCRdb independently ran MiXCR on the RT-PCR reads; one entry per CDR3 protein. This table holds roughly 760,000 distinct CDR3 sequences, approximately 21% found once. The trim removed 5 bases at V and 0 bases at J, leaving 4 bases unmatched. The CDR3 is 15 residues long. CDR1 is SEHNR, CDR2 FQNEAQ, per germline (reference sequence). This material consisted of PBMCs from blood, taken approximately 5 days after vaccination. The rearrangement joins TRBV7-9 to TRBJ2-5; 9 bases map to TRBD1. This clonotype was sampled from a man aged 50 or older who received an inactivated influenza vaccine. The CDR3 DNA follows: TGTGCCAGCAGCCACCGGGACAGGGACCAAGAGACCCAGTACTTC. This translates into CASSHRDRDQETQYF.